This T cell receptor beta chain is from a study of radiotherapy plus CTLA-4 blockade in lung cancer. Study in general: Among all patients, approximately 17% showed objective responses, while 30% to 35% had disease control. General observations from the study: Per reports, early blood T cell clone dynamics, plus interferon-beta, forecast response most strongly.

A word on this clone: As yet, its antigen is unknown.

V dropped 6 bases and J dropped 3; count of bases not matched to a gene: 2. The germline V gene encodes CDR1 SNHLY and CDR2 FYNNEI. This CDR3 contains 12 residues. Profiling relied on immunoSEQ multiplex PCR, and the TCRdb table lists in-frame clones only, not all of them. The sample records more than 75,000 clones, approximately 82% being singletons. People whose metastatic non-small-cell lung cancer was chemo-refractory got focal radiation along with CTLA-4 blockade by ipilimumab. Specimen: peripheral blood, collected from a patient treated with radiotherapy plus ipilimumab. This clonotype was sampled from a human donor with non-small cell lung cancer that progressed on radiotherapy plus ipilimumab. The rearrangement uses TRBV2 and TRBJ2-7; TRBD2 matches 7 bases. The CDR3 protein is CASSPGGYEQYF. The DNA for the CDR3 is TGTGCCAGCAGCCCGGGGGGCTACGAGCAGTACTTC.